These 24 T cell receptor beta chains originate from one sample sequenced in a study of T cell repertoires in cytomegalovirus infection. TCRdb passed the reads through MiXCR, listing each CDR3 protein once. The table has 830,000 or so distinct CDR3 sequences, about 31% seen once; the top ten hold 9.5% to 15%. No antigen is known for these receptors. The sequencing used cultured CD8+ T cells from PBMCs, collected from culture after CMV antigen stimulation. Receptor source: a human donor in good health (CMV status not recorded). Some clones in this sample may be carry-over from other donors' samples.

This clonotype was counted a single time. V and J are TRBV6-6 and TRBJ1-1, with no clear D. The V gene's germline CDR1 is MNHNY and CDR2 SVGAGI (reference sequence). The CDR3 spans 14 residues. Trimming removed 0 bases at V and 6 bases at J, with 11 bases between. Here the CDR3 reads CASSYSGRRAEAFF. For the CDR3, the DNA is TGTGCCAGCAGTTACTCAGGCCGGAGAGCTGAAGCTTTCTTT.

Concerning this clonotype: The junction does not match germline at one end; this may be a read error. V gene TRBV7-2 combines with J gene TRBJ2-7, with 8 bases that match TRBD2. This CDR3 comprises 14 residues. The V gene's germline CDR1 is SGHTA and CDR2 FQGNSA. The DNA for the CDR3 is TGTGCCAACAGCTTATTTGCGGGGGGTTACGAGCAGTACTTC. This sequence encodes CANSLFAGGYEQYF.

This clonotype came up many times. The V and J genes are TRBV6-1 and TRBJ2-1; TRBD1 matches 8 bases. Germline loops: CDR1 MNHNS, CDR2 SASEGT. CDR3 length: 16 residues. V lost 6 bases, J lost 4 bases, and 11 bases stayed unmatched. In DNA, the CDR3 is TGTGCCAGCAGGCCGCTTACAGGGGGGTGGTACAATGAGCAGTTCTTC. Encoded protein: CASRPLTGGWYNEQFF.

The chain recombines TRBV27 with TRBJ1-6; the D gene is possibly TRBD1 (5 bases). Between the trimmed V and J ends, which lost 7 bases and 10 bases, there was a span of 20 bases. Germline V lookup: CDR1 MNHEY, CDR2 SMNVEV (reference sequence). The CDR3 is 15 amino acids. CDR3 region: CASNAMWGSDSPLHF. In nucleotides, the CDR3 is TGTGCCAGCAACGCCATGTGGGGGTCGGACTCACCCCTCCACTTT.

The V and J genes are TRBV7-2 and TRBJ2-1, with TRBD1 identical over 9 bases. The CDR3 is made up of 17 amino acids. Trimming cost V 5 bases and J 6 bases; bases outside gene matches: 14. From germline, CDR1 is SGHTA and CDR2 FQGNSA. The DNA for the CDR3 is TGTGCCAGCAGCGCATACAGGGGGCCTAGACAAGGCAATGAGCAGTTCTTC. It specifies CASSAYRGPRQGNEQFF. Full variable domain (remainder filled in from reference TRBV7-2 and TRBJ2-1): GAGVSQSPSNKVTEKGKDVELRCDPISGHTALYWYRQSLGQGLEFLIYFQGNSAPDKSGLPSDRFSAERTGGSVSTLTIQRTQQEDSAVYLCASSAYRGPRQGNEQFFGPGTRLTVL.

This chain uses TRBV19 with TRBJ1-5, with 7 bases matching TRBD1. The CDR3 consists of 15 residues. Per the germline V gene, CDR1 is LNHDA and CDR2 is SQIVND (reference sequence). The V and J ends lost 2 bases and 3 bases, in that order; junction bases with no gene match: 4. CDR3 sequence: CASSIKGGPNQPQHF. The CDR3 nucleotides read TGTGCCAGTAGTATAAAAGGGGGCCCCAATCAGCCCCAGCATTTT. The full variable domain, completed using reference TRBV19 and TRBJ1-5, is DGGITQSPKYLFRKEGQNVTLSCEQNLNHDAMYWYRQDPGQGLRLIYYSQIVNDFQKGDIAEGYSVSREKKESFPLTVTSAQKNPTAFYLCASSIKGGPNQPQHFGDGTRLSIL.

This chain joins TRBV5-4 and TRBJ1-1, with TRBD1 as a possible D gene (6 bases). Germline values: CDR1 SGHNT, CDR2 YYREEE (reference sequence). This CDR3 has 15 residues. Trimming shortened V by 0 bases and J by 5 bases, and 14 bases separated the two germline ends. The CDR3 sequence: CASSLAGGGGTEAFF. In nucleotides, the CDR3 is TGTGCCAGCAGCTTGGCAGGAGGGGGGGGAACTGAAGCTTTCTTT. Together with reference TRBV5-4 and TRBJ1-1, the CDR3 gives the full variable domain: ETGVTQSPTHLIKTRGQQVTLRCSSQSGHNTVSWYQQALGQGPQFIFQYYREEENGRGNFPPRFSGLQFPNYSSELNVNALELDDSALYLCASSLAGGGGTEAFFGQGTRLTVV.

This clonotype occurred a few times. The J gene is TRBJ1-1, the V gene TRBV6-1; 7 bases match TRBD1. CDR3 length equals 13 residues. Germline assignment: CDR1 MNHNS and CDR2 SASEGT. Germline trimming cut 7 bases from V and 3 bases from J; bases unmatched to any gene: 5. CDR3 loop: CASKGQEDTEAFF. For the CDR3, the DNA is TGTGCCAGCAAAGGACAGGAGGACACTGAAGCTTTCTTT.

The V call is TRBV3-1, the J call TRBJ2-1; D might be TRBD2 (7 bases). Between the trimmed V and J ends, which lost 2 bases and 0 bases, there was a span of 29 bases. Germline V gives CDR1 LGHDT, CDR2 YNNKEL (reference sequence). This CDR3 is 22 amino acids long. As DNA, the CDR3 is TGTGCCAGCAGCCAAAATCTGAGGGGGGGCGCCGAAACCTATAGCTCCTACAATGAGCAGTTCTTC. Its translation: CASSQNLRGGAETYSSYNEQFF.

This chain links TRBV2 with TRBJ2-7; D not certain. V was shortened by 6 bases and J by 0 bases, with 6 bases between the two germline ends. This CDR3 contains 12 residues. Germline-derived CDR1 and CDR2 are SNHLY and FYNNEI. The CDR3 DNA sequence: TGTGCCAGCAGAGAGAGCTCCTACGAGCAGTACGTC. It codes for CASRESSYEQYV.

This chain uses TRBV11-2 with TRBJ1-5, with unresolved D. The V gene lost 4 bases and the J gene lost 6 bases, with 16 bases spanning the gap. Germline CDR1 SGHAT, CDR2 FQNNGV. The CDR3 runs to 15 residues. The CDR3 loop is CASSSGTEGAQPQHF. In DNA form, the CDR3 reads TGTGCCAGCAGCTCGGGAACAGAAGGAGCTCAGCCCCAGCATTTT.

A few counts support this clonotype. This chain joins TRBV7-6 and TRBJ2-7; either TRBD1 or TRBD2 may supply D (6 bases each). V dropped 11 bases and J dropped 1 base, with 12 bases sitting between them. The CDR3 has 12 amino acids. Germline CDR1 SGHVS, CDR2 FNYEAQ. CDR3 DNA: TGTGCCTCCGGGGGCAGTTCCTACGAGCAGTACTTC. Residues: CASGGSSYEQYF.

The rearrangement uses TRBV7-4 and TRBJ1-1; maybe TRBD1 (5 bases). V lost 1 base to trimming and J lost 11 bases, with 20 bases between them. This CDR3 spans 15 amino acids. Germline CDR1 SGHVT, CDR2 SQSDAQ. CDR3 in DNA: TGTGCCAGCAGCTTAGACGACAGCCTTCTCAATCAGGCTTTCTTT. This gives the protein CASSLDDSLLNQAFF.

For this clonotype: One end of the junction varies from germline; a read error may be responsible. The V gene is TRBV10-3, the J gene TRBJ2-1; D is perhaps TRBD1 (5 bases). The CDR3 length is 12 residues. Germline CDR1 and CDR2: ENHRY and SYGVKD. CDR3 nucleotides: TGTGCCATCAGTGAGCCAGGGTCGTTGATGCTCTTC. Its protein product is CAISEPGSLMLF.

The chain employs TRBV5-6 and TRBJ2-7; 8 nucleotides line up with TRBD1. The CDR3 runs 12 residues. The V gene end was trimmed by 3 bases and the J gene end by 10 bases; junction bases not matched to a gene: 6. The V gene's germline CDR1 is SGHDT and CDR2 YYEEEE. CDR3 sequence: CASSSGTGPQYV. For the CDR3, the DNA is TGTGCCAGCAGCTCGGGGACAGGCCCTCAGTACGTC.

This rearrangement joins TRBV12-3 or TRBV12-4 to TRBJ2-4, with a weak D call TRBD1 (5 bases). Trimming pared 6 bases from V and 7 bases from J, leaving 7 bases between. The length of the CDR3 is 11 residues. The CDR3 nucleotides are TGTGCCAGCAGGACAGATAACATTCAGTACTTC. It is translated as CASRTDNIQYF.

This chain connects TRBV7-9 to TRBJ1-3; a possible D gene is TRBD1 (5 bases). Deletions cut 5 bases from V and 7 bases from J, with 12 bases between. The CDR3 runs 13 residues. CDR1 SEHNR and CDR2 FQNEAQ come from the germline V gene (reference sequence). The DNA for the CDR3 is TGTGCCAGCAGCCTCCTGGAGGGGAACACCATATATTTT. Translation: CASSLLEGNTIYF.

The rearrangement links TRBV6-5 to TRBJ1-6; D gene unclear. CDR3 length: 15 residues. Germline V gene lookup returns CDR1 MNHEY and CDR2 SVGAGI. V was clipped by 4 bases and J by 0 bases, with 7 bases between them. CDR3 protein: CASSSQSSYNSPLHF. The CDR3 region has the DNA TGTGCCAGCAGTTCTCAAAGCTCCTATAATTCACCCCTCCACTTT.

This clonotype came up a few times. The chain uses TRBV7-6 and TRBJ2-7, with 7 positions matching TRBD2. The CDR3 is made up of 18 amino acids. The V gene's germline CDR1 is SGHVS and CDR2 FNYEAQ. V was pared by 1 base and J by 0 bases, with 12 bases of the junction left unmatched. The CDR3 DNA is TGTGCCAGCAGCTTAGGGGAGACGACTAGCTCGAGCTCCTACGAGCAGTACGTC. It specifies CASSLGETTSSSSYEQYV.

This clonotype was detected ten times or more. The genes are TRBV7-6 and TRBJ1-1, with a tentative D call TRBD1 (5 bases). V was cut by 1 base and J by 1 base, with 16 bases left in between. The V gene's germline CDR1 is SGHVS and CDR2 FNYEAQ. The CDR3 is made up of 17 amino acids. CDR3 sequence: CASSLGSGVHSNTEAFF. As DNA, the CDR3 is TGTGCCAGCAGCTTAGGATCGGGGGTACACTCGAACACTGAAGCTTTCTTT.

The genes are TRBV7-9 and TRBJ1-3, with D tentatively TRBD1 (5 bases). Germline CDR1 reads SEHNR; CDR2 reads FQNEAQ (reference sequence). V was clipped by 5 bases and J by 1 base, with 12 bases between them. The CDR3 covers 15 residues. The CDR3 nucleotides read TGTGCCAGCAGCCCTACGACAGTTTCTGGAAACACCATATATTTT. This sequence encodes CASSPTTVSGNTIYF. The full variable domain, its missing parts supplied by reference TRBV7-9 and TRBJ1-3, is DTGVSQNPRHKITKRGQNVTFRCDPISEHNRLYWYRQTLGQGPEFLTYFQNEAQLEKSRLLSDRFSAERPKGSFSTLEIQRTEQGDSAMYLCASSPTTVSGNTIYFGEGSWLTVV.

V gene TRBV28 combines with J gene TRBJ1-5, with 9 bases lining up with TRBD1. The CDR3 sequence is 16 residues long. Losses at the gene ends were 2 bases for V and 7 bases for J; bases not matched to a gene: 9. Germline CDR1 and CDR2: MDHEN and SYDVKM. The CDR3 loop is CASSLTLQGAWQPQHF. The CDR3 nucleotides are TGTGCCAGCAGTTTAACCCTACAGGGGGCTTGGCAGCCCCAGCATTTT.

The V gene is TRBV6-2 or TRBV6-3, the J gene TRBJ1-1; D is undetermined. Germline CDR1 is MNHEY and CDR2 is SVGEGT. The CDR3 runs 13 residues. V was trimmed by 4 bases and J by 1 base, leaving 7 bases between them. The CDR3 loop is CASSSTWNTEAFF. In nucleotides, the CDR3 is TGTGCCAGCAGTTCCACATGGAACACTGAAGCTTTCTTT.

The gene calls are TRBV7-9 and TRBJ1-1, with 7 bases fitting TRBD1. V lost 5 bases and J lost 3; bases outside the gene matches: 15. Germline V gene lookup returns CDR1 SEHNR and CDR2 FQNEAQ (reference sequence). This CDR3 has 17 amino acids. The CDR3, as DNA: TGTGCCAGCAGCCCTCGGGACAGCCGATTTGTGGACACTGAAGCTTTCTTT. It encodes CASSPRDSRFVDTEAFF.